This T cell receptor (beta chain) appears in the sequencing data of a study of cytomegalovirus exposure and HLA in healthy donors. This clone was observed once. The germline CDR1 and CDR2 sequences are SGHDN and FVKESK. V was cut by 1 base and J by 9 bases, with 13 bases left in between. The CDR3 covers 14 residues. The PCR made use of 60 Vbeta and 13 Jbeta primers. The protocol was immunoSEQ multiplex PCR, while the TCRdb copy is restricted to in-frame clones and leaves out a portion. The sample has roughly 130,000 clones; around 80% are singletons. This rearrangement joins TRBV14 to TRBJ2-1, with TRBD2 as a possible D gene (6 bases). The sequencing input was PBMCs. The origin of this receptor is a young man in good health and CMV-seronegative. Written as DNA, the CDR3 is TGTGCCAGCAGCCAAGGGATGACTAGTGGTGAGCAGTTCTTC. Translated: CASSQGMTSGEQFF.